The rows below give T cell receptor beta chains drawn from one sample of a study of blood T cell repertoires in COVID-19. Data came from immunoSEQ multiplex PCR; TCRdb stores just in-frame clones and leaves some out. The sample yields about 210,000 clones, 70% to 90% seen once. Sequencing used peripheral blood. These receptors were taken from a man aged 45 to 65 with COVID-19, enrolled during active disease. CDR3s include the opening cysteine and the closing phenylalanine or tryptophan. A D gene is named only where the DNA matches it firmly. Clone size is given for some rows only: seen once, a few or many times, or a class if the clone is expanded.

CDR3 length: 15
D gene: NA
clone size: NA
V gene: TRBV7-2
J gene: TRBJ1-6
CDR3 protein: CASSLILRRGAPLHF
CDR3 DNA: TGTGCCAGCAGCTTAATTCTGCGGCGCGGGGCACCCCTCCACTTT

CDR3 length: 15
D gene: NA
clone size: NA
V gene: TRBV15
J gene: TRBJ2-1
CDR3 protein: CATSTGLAGDNEQFF
CDR3 DNA: TGTGCCACCAGCACCGGGCTAGCAGGCGACAATGAGCAGTTCTTC

CDR3 length: 16
D gene: NA
clone size: NA
V gene: TRBV4-1
J gene: TRBJ2-2
CDR3 protein: CASSQETTLAIGELFF
CDR3 DNA: TGCGCCAGCAGCCAAGAGACTACTCTTGCGATCGGGGAGCTGTTTTTT

CDR3 length: 15
D gene: NA
clone size: NA
V gene: TRBV19
J gene: TRBJ2-3
CDR3 protein: CASRDSGLAQDTQYF
CDR3 DNA: TGTGCCAGTAGGGACAGTGGACTCGCACAAGATACGCAGTATTTT

CDR3 length: 13
D gene: TRBD1
clone size: NA
V gene: TRBV6-5
J gene: TRBJ1-1
CDR3 protein: CASTGQQNTEAFF
CDR3 DNA: TGTGCCAGCACGGGACAGCAGAACACTGAAGCTTTCTTT

CDR3 length: 15
D gene: TRBD1
clone size: NA
V gene: TRBV7-3
J gene: TRBJ2-3
CDR3 protein: CASSLTGGRTDTQYF
CDR3 DNA: TGTGCCAGCAGCTTAACAGGGGGCAGGACAGATACGCAGTATTTT

CDR3 length: 14
D gene: TRBD2
clone size: NA
V gene: TRBV7-6
J gene: TRBJ2-2
CDR3 protein: CASSLGGGAGELFF
CDR3 DNA: TGTGCCAGCAGCTTAGGGGGAGGGGCCGGGGAGCTGTTTTTT

CDR3 length: 13
D gene: NA
clone size: NA
V gene: TRBV5-1
J gene: TRBJ2-7
CDR3 protein: CASSQQGSIEQYF
CDR3 DNA: TGCGCCAGCTCACAGCAGGGTTCTATCGAGCAGTACTTC

CDR3 length: 14
D gene: TRBD1
clone size: NA
V gene: TRBV14
J gene: TRBJ2-7
CDR3 protein: CASSPRDRFDEQYF
CDR3 DNA: TGTGCCAGCAGCCCCCGGGACAGGTTCGACGAGCAGTACTTC

CDR3 length: 13
D gene: NA
clone size: NA
V gene: TRBV12-3/TRBV12-4
J gene: TRBJ2-7
CDR3 protein: CASKPRSSYEQYF
CDR3 DNA: TGTGCCAGCAAGCCAAGGAGCTCCTACGAGCAGTACTTC

CDR3 length: 16
D gene: TRBD2
clone size: NA
V gene: TRBV11-2
J gene: TRBJ2-1
CDR3 protein: CASSLGPGLADNEQFF
CDR3 DNA: TGTGCCAGCAGCTTAGGTCCGGGACTAGCGGACAATGAGCAGTTCTTC

CDR3 length: 15
D gene: TRBD2
clone size: NA
V gene: TRBV6-5
J gene: TRBJ2-2
CDR3 protein: CASRLAGGVTGELFF
CDR3 DNA: TGTGCCAGCAGGCTAGCGGGGGGGGTCACCGGGGAGCTGTTTTTT

CDR3 length: 18
D gene: TRBD1
clone size: NA
V gene: TRBV7-9
J gene: TRBJ1-3
CDR3 protein: CASSQRQGAPHEGNTIYF
CDR3 DNA: TGTGCCAGCAGCCAACGACAGGGGGCGCCTCATGAGGGAAACACCATATATTTT

CDR3 length: 15
D gene: NA
clone size: NA
V gene: TRBV9
J gene: TRBJ1-4
CDR3 protein: CASSVQGSTNEKLFF
CDR3 DNA: TGTGCCAGCAGCGTTCAGGGATCGACTAATGAAAAACTGTTTTTT

CDR3 length: 17
D gene: TRBD2
clone size: NA
V gene: TRBV6-6
J gene: TRBJ2-3
CDR3 protein: CASSLLSGGQSTDTQYF
CDR3 DNA: TGTGCCAGCAGTCTCCTGAGCGGGGGCCAAAGCACAGATACGCAGTATTTT

CDR3 length: 16
D gene: NA
clone size: NA
V gene: TRBV5-1
J gene: TRBJ2-5
CDR3 protein: CASSPSGLGPQETQYF
CDR3 DNA: TGCGCCAGCAGTCCCAGCGGGTTGGGGCCCCAAGAGACCCAGTACTTC

CDR3 length: 16
D gene: NA
clone size: few
V gene: TRBV4-2
J gene: TRBJ1-1
CDR3 protein: CASSPDGGWANTEAFF
CDR3 DNA: TGTGCCAGCAGCCCGGATGGCGGGTGGGCGAACACTGAAGCTTTCTTT

CDR3 length: 14
D gene: TRBD1
clone size: NA
V gene: TRBV3-1/TRBV3-2
J gene: TRBJ1-6
CDR3 protein: CASSSGQGNSPLHF
CDR3 DNA: TGTGCCAGCAGCTCAGGACAGGGAAATTCACCCCTCCACTTT

CDR3 length: 14
D gene: NA
clone size: NA
V gene: TRBV3-1/TRBV3-2
J gene: TRBJ2-7
CDR3 protein: CASSPGPDYYEQYF
CDR3 DNA: TGTGCCAGCAGCCCGGGACCGGACTACTACGAGCAGTACTTC

CDR3 length: 15
D gene: NA
clone size: NA
V gene: TRBV6-5
J gene: TRBJ1-2
CDR3 protein: CASSSTGFPNYGYTF
CDR3 DNA: TGTGCCAGCAGTAGTACAGGTTTCCCTAACTATGGCTACACCTTC

CDR3 length: 13
D gene: NA
clone size: NA
V gene: TRBV3-1/TRBV3-2
J gene: TRBJ1-1
CDR3 protein: CASSQLKGTEAFF
CDR3 DNA: TGTGCCAGCAGCCAACTGAAGGGGACTGAAGCTTTCTTT

CDR3 length: 14
D gene: NA
clone size: NA
V gene: TRBV2
J gene: TRBJ2-3
CDR3 protein: CAHGEVAGTDTQYF
CDR3 DNA: TGTGCTCACGGCGAGGTGGCGGGTACAGATACGCAGTATTTT

CDR3 length: 14
D gene: NA
clone size: once
V gene: TRBV11-2
J gene: TRBJ1-1
CDR3 protein: CASSLGLMNTEAFF
CDR3 DNA: TGTGCCAGCAGCTTGGGCCTGATGAACACTGAAGCTTTCTTT

CDR3 length: 15
D gene: TRBD1
clone size: NA
V gene: TRBV5-4
J gene: TRBJ2-2
CDR3 protein: CASSVGQGAAGELFF
CDR3 DNA: TGTGCCAGCAGCGTGGGACAGGGGGCGGCCGGGGAGCTGTTTTTT

CDR3 length: 14
D gene: NA
clone size: NA
V gene: TRBV7-8
J gene: TRBJ1-2
CDR3 protein: CASSFSNYRDGYTF
CDR3 DNA: TGTGCCAGCAGCTTTTCTAACTACCGAGATGGCTACACCTTC

CDR3 length: 14
D gene: TRBD1
clone size: NA
V gene: TRBV2
J gene: TRBJ2-7
CDR3 protein: CASKIGTDSYEQYF
CDR3 DNA: TGTGCCAGCAAGATTGGGACAGACTCCTACGAGCAGTACTTC

CDR3 length: 15
D gene: NA
clone size: NA
V gene: TRBV6-5
J gene: TRBJ2-5
CDR3 protein: CASSYGVAMKETQYF
CDR3 DNA: TGTGCCAGCAGTTACGGAGTAGCGATGAAAGAGACCCAGTACTTC

CDR3 length: 15
D gene: NA
clone size: once
V gene: TRBV24-1
J gene: TRBJ1-2
CDR3 protein: CATSDSGQGYGGYTF
CDR3 DNA: NA

CDR3 length: 15
D gene: NA
clone size: NA
V gene: TRBV18
J gene: TRBJ1-4
CDR3 protein: CASSRTPPGNEKLFF
CDR3 DNA: TGTGCCAGCTCACGGACACCTCCCGGCAATGAAAAACTGTTTTTT

CDR3 length: 15
D gene: TRBD2
clone size: NA
V gene: TRBV6-5
J gene: TRBJ2-7
CDR3 protein: CASSQTSGGAIEQYF
CDR3 DNA: TGTGCCAGCAGCCAAACTAGCGGGGGGGCAATAGAGCAGTACTTC

CDR3 length: 17
D gene: TRBD1
clone size: few
V gene: TRBV5-5
J gene: TRBJ1-2
CDR3 protein: CASSWPGQGSLSYGYTF
CDR3 DNA: TGTGCCAGCAGCTGGCCGGGACAGGGTTCATTAAGCTATGGCTACACCTTC

CDR3 length: 16
D gene: TRBD2
clone size: few
V gene: TRBV9
J gene: TRBJ2-1
CDR3 protein: CASSPGPSGGLNEQFF
CDR3 DNA: TGTGCCAGCAGCCCTGGTCCTAGCGGGGGTCTAAATGAGCAGTTCTTC

CDR3 length: 14
D gene: TRBD2
clone size: NA
V gene: TRBV3-1/TRBV3-2
J gene: TRBJ2-5
CDR3 protein: CASSRGLAGETQYF
CDR3 DNA: TGTGCCAGCAGCCGGGGACTAGCGGGGGAGACCCAGTACTTC

CDR3 length: 12
D gene: TRBD1
clone size: NA
V gene: TRBV29-1
J gene: TRBJ1-2
CDR3 protein: CSVETGSYGYTF
CDR3 DNA: TGCAGCGTCGAGACAGGGTCCTATGGCTACACCTTC

CDR3 length: 16
D gene: NA
clone size: NA
V gene: TRBV6-6
J gene: TRBJ2-1
CDR3 protein: CASRLPRGNDYNEQFF
CDR3 DNA: TGTGCCAGCAGATTACCTCGGGGGAACGACTACAATGAGCAGTTCTTC

CDR3 length: 16
D gene: TRBD1
clone size: once
V gene: TRBV24-1
J gene: TRBJ1-2
CDR3 protein: CATSGGPGGAIYGYTF
CDR3 DNA: TGTGCCACCAGTGGCGGGCCAGGGGGCGCGATCTATGGCTACACCTTC